A single sample gave rise to the 29 T cell receptor beta chains below, sequenced in a study of T cells after yellow fever vaccination. Each CDR3 protein is one row after TCRdb ran MiXCR on the 5' RACE reads. The table has about 170,000 distinct CDR3 sequences, 6.2% seen once. This specimen was CD4+ T cells sorted from PBMCs, taken on the day of the first yellow fever vaccination. The receptor source for this set is a man between 18 and 35 years old who received the YFV17D yellow fever vaccine.

This clonotype was detected only a few times. This chain joins TRBV18 and TRBJ1-1, with 7 bases aligning to TRBD1. This CDR3 spans 14 amino acids. Germline V gene data show CDR1 as KGHSH and CDR2 as LQKENI. V was clipped by 5 bases and J by 1 base; unmatched bases: 4. Written as DNA, the CDR3 is TGTGCCAGCTCAGCCTACAGGGGGAACACTGAAGCTTTCTTT. Translating gives CASSAYRGNTEAFF.

This clonotype came up a few times. The chain combines TRBV4-3 with TRBJ1-5, with D unclear. CDR1 LGHNA and CDR2 YSLEER come from the germline V gene. The length of the CDR3 is 13 residues. Trimming pared 6 bases from V and 5 bases from J, leaving 11 bases between. The CDR3 DNA is TGCGCCAGCAGTCACTACCGGGATCAGCCCCAGCATTTT. Protein: CASSHYRDQPQHF.

A remark on this clonotype: With a much larger clone just one base away, this may be a read error. The rearrangement joins TRBV12-3 or TRBV12-4 to TRBJ2-2; D gene unclear. The CDR3 has 12 residues. The germline V and J ends were trimmed by 7 bases and 3 bases, with 6 bases remaining between them. CDR3 coding DNA: TGTGCCAGCACTCGGGACACCGGGGAGCTGTTTTTT. Its protein product is CASTRDTGELFF.

J is TRBJ2-3 and V is TRBV7-9; maybe TRBD2 (5 bases). The CDR3 totals 15 residues. V gave up 1 base and J gave up 6 bases, with 14 bases separating them. Germline-derived CDR1 and CDR2 are SEHNR and FQNEAQ (reference sequence). For the CDR3, the DNA is TGTGCCAGCAGCTTAGAAAGTCTAGCTGCGGATACGCAGTATTTT. Translated: CASSLESLAADTQYF.

This rearrangement joins TRBV5-5 to TRBJ1-4, with TRBD1 identical over 9 bases. The V and J ends lost 4 bases and 3 bases, in that order; junction bases with no gene match: 4. Looked up from germline, CDR1 is SGHKS and CDR2 is YYEKEE (reference sequence). The CDR3 is 15 residues long. The CDR3 loop reads CASSRTGDPNEKLFF. The CDR3 nucleotides are TGTGCCAGCAGCAGGACAGGGGACCCTAATGAAAAACTGTTTTTT.

This clonotype appeared many times. The gene calls are TRBV12-3 or TRBV12-4 and TRBJ2-7, with unresolved D. Trimming pared 8 bases from V and 5 bases from J, leaving 13 bases between. The CDR3 runs to 12 residues. The CDR3 nucleotides read TGTGCCAGCCGTTGGCAGTTCAACGAGCAGTACTTC. Translated: CASRWQFNEQYF.

This clonotype has a count of ten or more. V and J are TRBV7-3 and TRBJ2-2; the D gene is possibly TRBD2 (6 bases). V lost 5 bases and J 2 bases, leaving 9 bases between the germline ends. CDR3 length: 14 amino acids. Germline CDR1 is SGHTA and CDR2 is FQGTGA. The CDR3 DNA reads as TGTGCCAGCAGCCCCGGGGGAAACACCGGGGAGCTGTTTTTT. Amino acid sequence: CASSPGGNTGELFF.

This clonotype has more than one count but fewer than ten. V and J are TRBV30 and TRBJ1-4; the D is unclear. This CDR3 has 14 residues. Germline values: CDR1 GTSNPN, CDR2 SVGIG (reference sequence). V gave up 0 bases and J gave up 4 bases, with 9 bases separating them. The CDR3: CAWSVAGLNEKLFF. In nucleotides, the CDR3 is TGTGCCTGGAGTGTAGCAGGACTTAATGAAAAACTGTTTTTT.

Many counts were recorded for this clonotype. The chain joins TRBV5-1 to TRBJ2-5; D is possibly TRBD1 (5 bases). The V gene lost 1 base and the J gene lost 1 base, with 11 bases spanning the gap. The CDR3 runs to 15 residues. The germline V gene encodes CDR1 SGHRS and CDR2 YFSETQ. The CDR3 sequence: CASSLNRNFQETQYF. DNA of the CDR3: TGCGCCAGCAGCTTGAACAGGAACTTCCAAGAGACCCAGTACTTC.

The chain carries TRBV5-1 and TRBJ1-4; 7 bases fit TRBD1. Germline trimming cut 0 bases from V and 7 bases from J; bases unmatched to any gene: 6. The CDR3 runs to 15 residues. The germline V gene has CDR1 SGHRS and CDR2 YFSETQ. CDR3 bases: TGCGCCAGCAGCTTGGGGACAGGAAAGCGTGAAAAACTGTTTTTT. Translation gives CASSLGTGKREKLFF. Complete variable domain (other parts from reference TRBV5-1 and TRBJ1-4): KAGVTQTPRYLIKTRGQQVTLSCSPISGHRSVSWYQQTPGQGLQFLFEYFSETQRNKGNFPGRFSGRQFSNSRSEMNVSTLELGDSALYLCASSLGTGKREKLFFGSGTQLSVL.

The rearrangement joins TRBV10-2 to TRBJ1-2; D may be TRBD1 (6 bases). This CDR3 has 14 amino acids. V dropped 7 bases and J dropped 2 bases, with 14 bases sitting between them. In germline, CDR1 is WSHSY, CDR2 SAAADI. Here the CDR3 reads CASTRDTPNYGYTF. CDR3 in DNA: TGCGCCAGCACCCGGGACACTCCAAACTATGGCTACACCTTC.

The rearrangement links TRBV5-6 to TRBJ2-7; D ambiguous. V was cut by 1 base and J by 3 bases, with 8 bases left in between. Per germline, CDR1 SGHDT and CDR2 YYEEEE. This CDR3 contains 13 residues. DNA of the CDR3: TGTGCCAGCAGCTTGAGGGCCATCTACGAGCAGTACTTC. Its protein product is CASSLRAIYEQYF.

This clonotype came up many times. The CDR3 reads CASSLDAGTLYNEQFF. The CDR3, as DNA: TGTGCCAGCAGCTTAGATGCGGGGACACTATACAATGAGCAGTTCTTC. This chain uses TRBV11-3 with TRBJ2-1; D assignment may be TRBD1 or TRBD2 (6 bases each). The CDR3 runs to 16 residues. V was trimmed by 0 bases and J by 4 bases, leaving 13 bases between them. The V gene's germline CDR1 is SGHNT and CDR2 YENEEA.

A few counts support this clonotype. This sequence joins TRBV7-2 and TRBJ1-1; D perhaps matches TRBD1 (6 bases). Deletions cut 5 bases from V and 1 base from J, with 11 bases between. The CDR3 is 14 residues long. Germline V gene lookup returns CDR1 SGHTA and CDR2 FQGNSA. The CDR3 loop reads CASSAYRENTEAFF. CDR3 nucleotide sequence: TGTGCCAGCAGCGCTTACAGGGAGAACACTGAAGCTTTCTTT.

The chain links TRBV11-2 to TRBJ1-1; TRBD1 aligns across 7 bases. Germline CDR1 SGHAT, CDR2 FQNNGV. The length of the CDR3 is 17 residues. V lost 1 base, J lost 3 bases, and 11 bases stayed unmatched. The CDR3 region is CASSLVFRGRGYTEAFF. The CDR3 nucleotides read TGTGCCAGCAGCTTAGTTTTCAGGGGCAGGGGGTACACTGAAGCTTTCTTT.

Ten or more counts support this clonotype. V usage is TRBV10-3 and J usage is TRBJ1-2; a weak D match, TRBD1 (5 bases). Germline V gene data show CDR1 as ENHRY and CDR2 as SYGVKD. Trimming took 2 bases from V and 4 from J, leaving 11 bases between them. This CDR3 comprises 14 residues. CDR3 amino acids: CAISEGWGSYGYTF. CDR3 sequence (DNA): TGTGCCATCAGTGAGGGCTGGGGGTCCTATGGCTACACCTTC.

This clonotype was recorded at least ten times. The chain employs TRBV6-5 and TRBJ1-3; D is possibly TRBD1 (5 bases). The ends were cut back, 6 bases at V and 3 bases at J, with 15 bases in the middle. Germline assignment: CDR1 MNHEY and CDR2 SVGAGI. This CDR3 comprises 15 residues. The CDR3 here is CASSDSDSFGNTIYF. In nucleotides, the CDR3 is TGTGCCAGCAGCGACTCTGACAGTTTTGGAAACACCATATATTTT.

This clonotype showed up many times. The V and J genes are TRBV5-1 and TRBJ1-4; 8 bases are a match to TRBD1. CDR1 and CDR2 from the germline V gene are SGHRS and YFSETQ. The CDR3 loop spans 14 amino acids. J gave up 3 bases and V 5 bases, and 3 bases lay outside the gene matches. This CDR3 is CASRTGQANEKLFF. The CDR3 nucleotides are TGCGCCAGCAGGACGGGACAGGCTAATGAAAAACTGTTTTTT.

This clonotype was found many times. The chain is built from TRBV2 and TRBJ2-7, with 8 bases that match TRBD1. Germline lookup yields CDR1 SNHLY and CDR2 FYNNEI. V was clipped by 6 bases and J by 6 bases; unmatched bases: 10. The CDR3 sequence is 14 residues long. The CDR3 nucleotides are TGTGCCAGCAGGAACCAGGGGGCGGTGTCCGAGCAGTACGTC. As protein: CASRNQGAVSEQYV.

The table lists this clonotype with a few counts. This chain joins TRBV12-3 or TRBV12-4 and TRBJ1-5; D is perhaps TRBD1 (6 bases). Trimming took 2 bases from V and 6 from J, leaving 8 bases between them. The CDR3 is 13 residues long. CDR3 protein: CASSLRGVQPQHF. CDR3 DNA: TGTGCCAGCAGTTTAAGGGGGGTTCAGCCCCAGCATTTT.

The chain carries TRBV12-3 or TRBV12-4 and TRBJ2-2; D possibly matches TRBD1 or TRBD2 (6 bases each). Trimming removed 8 bases at V and 0 bases at J, with 13 bases between. The CDR3 length is 15 residues. The CDR3 DNA reads TGTGCCAGCGGTGGGGGGCCAACGAACACCGGGGAGCTGTTTTTT. It yields the protein CASGGGPTNTGELFF.

The rearrangement joins TRBV28 to TRBJ1-4; D is possibly TRBD1 (6 bases). Germline values: CDR1 MDHEN, CDR2 SYDVKM. Trimming left V 6 bases short and J 8 bases short, with 28 bases between. CDR3 size: 18 residues. CDR3 amino acids: CASSPFGTGRGRGEKLFF. DNA of the CDR3: TGTGCCAGCAGCCCATTTGGCACAGGGCGGGGACGTGGGGAAAAACTGTTTTTT.

The chain recombines TRBV5-1 with TRBJ1-1; perhaps TRBD1 as D (5 bases). The V end lost 4 bases, the J end lost 0 bases, and 10 bases lay between the germline ends. The CDR3 is made up of 14 amino acids. The V gene's germline CDR1 is SGHRS and CDR2 YFSETQ. The CDR3 sequence is CASSPDTLNTEAFF. The CDR3 DNA is TGCGCCAGCAGCCCGGACACTCTGAACACTGAAGCTTTCTTT.

This clonotype was counted between two and nine times. The chain is built from TRBV6-1 and TRBJ2-5, with D possibly TRBD1 on 5 matching bases. The V and J ends lost 3 bases and 4 bases respectively, with 18 bases between them. From germline, CDR1 is MNHNS and CDR2 SASEGT. The CDR3 spans 16 residues. The CDR3 sequence: CASSDGRARFGETQYF. CDR3 sequence (DNA): TGTGCCAGCAGTGATGGCAGGGCGAGGTTCGGAGAGACCCAGTACTTC.

This clonotype was detected ten times or more. The chain couples TRBV24-1 to TRBJ2-1; 7 bases match TRBD1. Trimming cost V 9 bases and J 4 bases; bases outside gene matches: 8. This CDR3 spans 14 amino acids. CDR1 KGHDR and CDR2 SFDVKD come from the germline V gene. CDR3 bases: TGTGCCACCGAGGGGGCGGCCCAGTACAATGAGCAGTTCTTC. Translating it yields CATEGAAQYNEQFF.

The sample holds many counts of this clonotype. This rearrangement joins TRBV30 to TRBJ1-2; D is ambiguous. The CDR3 covers 12 residues. The V end lost 3 bases, the J end lost 5 bases, and 10 bases lay between the germline ends. Germline CDR1 and CDR2: GTSNPN and SVGIG (reference sequence). For the CDR3, the DNA is TGTGCCTGGAGCAGGCAGGCATATGGCTACACCTTC. This gives the protein CAWSRQAYGYTF.

This clonotype was observed at least ten times. The V gene is TRBV27, the J gene TRBJ2-7; D unclear. The CDR3 loop spans 14 amino acids. In germline, CDR1 is MNHEY, CDR2 SMNVEV (reference sequence). V was trimmed by 2 bases and J by 2 bases, leaving 10 bases between them. The CDR3 is CASSLPPAPYEQYV. Written as DNA, the CDR3 is TGTGCCAGCAGTTTACCGCCCGCCCCCTACGAGCAGTACGTC.

This clonotype was found many times. This chain uses TRBV28 with TRBJ1-2; D is possibly TRBD1 (5 bases). CDR1 MDHEN and CDR2 SYDVKM come from the germline V gene. The CDR3 sequence is 15 residues long. V was pared by 2 bases and J by 0 bases, with 10 bases between. In nucleotides, the CDR3 is TGTGCCAGCAGTTTAGTTGGCAGGGCTAACTATGGCTACACCTTC. Residues: CASSLVGRANYGYTF.

Note on this clonotype: Germline and junction disagree at one end, which may indicate a read error. V is TRBV7-7 and J is TRBJ2-3; no definite D call. From germline, CDR1 is SSHAT and CDR2 FNYEAQ (reference sequence). This CDR3 has 13 residues. CDR3 bases: TGTGCTAGCAGCCTGGACGTCACAGATACGCAGTATTTT. It is translated as CASSLDVTDTQYF.